This T cell receptor (beta chain) emerged from a study of shared clonotypes between healthy human individuals. Study-level results: Enrolling few donors narrowed the genetic and exposure-history diversity that was represented.

Sequencing was performed with immunoSEQ multiplex PCR; in TCRdb, only in-frame clones are kept and a portion is missing. The table includes 600,000 to 750,000 clones, 90% detected once. This CDR3 is 18 amino acids long. Germline values: CDR1 SGHRS, CDR2 YFSETQ. V shed 2 bases, J shed 6 bases, and the junction held 16 bases outside the gene matches. In the case of this clone: The antigen remains undetermined.

The source is a man in his late teens or twenties in good health. Some clones in this sample may be carry-over from other donors' samples. V gene TRBV5-1 combines with J gene TRBJ1-4; TRBD1 matches at 7 bases. The sequencing sample was made of memory CD8+ T cells from PBMCs. Subset specified: CD45RO+ cells pooled with CCR7-negative TemRA cells. The CDR3 protein is CASSFATGDVRGYEKLFF. CDR3 DNA sequence: TGCGCCAGCAGCTTCGCCACAGGGGACGTAAGAGGTTATGAAAAACTGTTTTTT.